This T cell receptor (beta chain) was documented in a study of beta chain features in type 1 diabetes. V was trimmed by 2 bases and J by 3 bases, leaving 2 bases between them. Germline V gene sequence: CDR1 SGHRS, CDR2 YFSETQ. This CDR3 has 11 amino acids. Expressed TCRB transcripts were sequenced, since all the RNA that had been isolated was reverse transcribed. Libraries were prepared by immunoSEQ multiplex PCR; TCRdb keeps only in-frame clonotypes and omits some of them. This sample has around 400,000 clones, with over 10% found just once. Purity above 95% was achieved in all sorted populations. This clone was seen more than once but under ten times.

What was sequenced was naive CD4+ T cells from blood. This clonotype was sampled from a man aged 18 to 30 in good health. The V call is TRBV5-1, the J call TRBJ2-5; D unresolved. The CDR3 loop is CASSFKETQYF. The CDR3 region has the DNA TGCGCCAGCAGCTTTAAAGAGACCCAGTACTTC.